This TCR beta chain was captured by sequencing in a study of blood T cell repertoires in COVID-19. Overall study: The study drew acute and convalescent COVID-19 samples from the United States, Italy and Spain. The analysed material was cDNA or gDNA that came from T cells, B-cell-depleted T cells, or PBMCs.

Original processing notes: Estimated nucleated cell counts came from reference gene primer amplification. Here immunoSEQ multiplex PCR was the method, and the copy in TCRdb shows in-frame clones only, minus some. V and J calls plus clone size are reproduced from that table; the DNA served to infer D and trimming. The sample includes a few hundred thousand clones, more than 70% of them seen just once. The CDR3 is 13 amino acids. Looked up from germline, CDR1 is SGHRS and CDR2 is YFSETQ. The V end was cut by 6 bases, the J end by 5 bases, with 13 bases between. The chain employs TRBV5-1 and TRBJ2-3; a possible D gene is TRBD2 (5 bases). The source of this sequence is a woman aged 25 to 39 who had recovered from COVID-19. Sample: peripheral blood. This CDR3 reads CASTRTRGDTQYF. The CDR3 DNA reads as TGCGCCAGCACCCGCACCCGGGGAGATACGCAGTATTTT.